A single sample gave rise to the 20 T cell receptor beta chains below, sequenced in a study of cytomegalovirus exposure and HLA in healthy donors. PCR was performed using 60 Vbeta and 13 Jbeta primers. Data came from immunoSEQ multiplex PCR; TCRdb stores just in-frame clones and leaves some out. The sample has 200,000 or so clones, roughly 81% seen once. Material: PBMCs. The source of these receptors is a woman aged 25 to 39 in good health and CMV-seropositive.

CDR3 loop: CSVEVRGRGWDGYTF. As DNA, the CDR3 is TGCAGCGTTGAAGTTCGCGGCAGGGGGTGGGATGGCTACACCTTC. The chain recombines TRBV29-1 with TRBJ1-2, with 7 bases matching TRBD1. The V gene end was trimmed by 1 base and the J gene end by 6 bases; junction bases not matched to a gene: 11. The CDR3 runs 15 residues. Germline V gene data show CDR1 as SQVTM and CDR2 as ANQGSEA.

This clone was found once. CDR3 nucleotides: TGTGCCAGCAGTCACCTGGACAGGGCAGGGGTCGGAGCTTTCTTT. Amino acids: CASSHLDRAGVGAFF. The rearrangement joins TRBV28 to TRBJ1-1; 8 nucleotides align to TRBD1. V lost 5 bases and J lost 10; bases outside the gene matches: 15. Germline CDR1 MDHEN, CDR2 SYDVKM. This CDR3 spans 15 amino acids.

This chain joins TRBV5-1 and TRBJ2-2; D may be TRBD2 (5 bases). This CDR3 contains 17 residues. Per the germline V gene, CDR1 is SGHRS and CDR2 is YFSETQ. With 7 bases removed from V and 6 bases from J, the gap between germline ends came to 25 bases. CDR3 amino acids: CASSQEVIADLPGELFF. The CDR3 nucleotides are TGCGCCAGCTCCCAGGAGGTGATAGCTGACCTTCCCGGGGAGCTGTTTTTT. The full variable domain, its missing parts supplied by reference TRBV5-1 and TRBJ2-2, is KAGVTQTPRYLIKTRGQQVTLSCSPISGHRSVSWYQQTPGQGLQFLFEYFSETQRNKGNFPGRFSGRQFSNSRSEMNVSTLELGDSALYLCASSQEVIADLPGELFFGEGSRLTVL.

CDR3 region: CAWSRRTGTEAFF. The CDR3, as DNA: TGTGCCTGGAGTCGCAGGACAGGGACTGAAGCTTTCTTT. V usage is TRBV30 and J usage is TRBJ1-1; 8 bases agree with TRBD1. The germline CDR1 and CDR2 sequences are GTSNPN and SVGIG (reference sequence). The J segment lost 5 bases and the V segment lost 2 bases, leaving 4 bases of the junction unmatched. The CDR3 sequence is 13 residues long.

This sequence joins TRBV19 and TRBJ2-1; the match to TRBD1 covers 7 bases. V was clipped by 4 bases and J by 12 bases; unmatched bases: 21. Germline lookup yields CDR1 LNHDA and CDR2 SQIVND (reference sequence). This CDR3 has 17 amino acids. The CDR3 nucleotides read TGTGCCAGTAGTACCCGGACAGGTACCCAACAGTTCCGTGGGCAGTTCTTC. The encoded protein is CASSTRTGTQQFRGQFF.

V usage is TRBV7-3 and J usage is TRBJ2-1, with 10 bases matching TRBD2. The CDR3 spans 15 residues. Per germline, CDR1 SGHTA and CDR2 FQGTGA. The V segment lost 3 bases and the J segment 7 bases; nucleotides outside the gene matches: 6. CDR3 loop: CASSFLAGVVNEQFF. Here the CDR3 DNA reads TGTGCCAGCAGCTTTCTAGCGGGAGTAGTAAATGAGCAGTTCTTC.

The rearrangement uses TRBV28 and TRBJ2-6; D not certain. The CDR3 contains 14 residues. With 4 bases removed from V and 4 bases from J, the gap between germline ends came to 8 bases. In germline, CDR1 is MDHEN, CDR2 SYDVKM. The CDR3 here is CASSYPRGANVLTF. The CDR3 DNA reads TGTGCCAGCAGTTACCCGAGAGGGGCCAACGTCCTGACTTTC.

The gene calls are TRBV27 and TRBJ2-5; 9 nucleotides align to TRBD1. TRBJ2-7 matches the DNA end more closely, so the J call is doubtful. Germline CDR1 reads MNHEY; CDR2 reads SMNVEV (reference sequence). The CDR3 has 14 amino acids. The CDR3 here is CASREPGQGYEQYF. Written as DNA, the CDR3 is TGTGCCAGCAGAGAACCGGGACAGGGCTACGAGCAGTACTTC.

The chain combines TRBV10-2 with TRBJ1-1; D is possibly TRBD1 (5 bases). Germline V gene sequence: CDR1 WSHSY, CDR2 SAAADI. Trimming took 8 bases from V and 0 from J, leaving 10 bases between them. This CDR3 region has 13 residues. Here the CDR3 reads CASGGLLNTEAFF. The CDR3 nucleotides read TGCGCCAGCGGGGGACTGCTGAACACTGAAGCTTTCTTT.

V and J are TRBV5-1 and TRBJ1-2; TRBD1 aligns across 7 bases. Trimming at V came to 3 bases and at J to 0 bases, leaving 5 bases not matched to a gene. The CDR3 is made up of 15 amino acids. CDR1 is SGHRS, CDR2 YFSETQ, per germline. The DNA for the CDR3 is TGCGCCAGCAGCTCTCCGGGACAGACTAACTATGGCTACACCTTC. Protein sequence: CASSSPGQTNYGYTF.

This chain connects TRBV6-5 to TRBJ1-4; D possibly corresponds to TRBD1 (6 bases). The V and J ends lost 0 bases and 3 bases respectively, with 8 bases between them. CDR3 size: 15 residues. In germline, CDR1 is MNHEY, CDR2 SVGAGI. CDR3 protein: CASSYSGAANEKLFF. The CDR3 bases are TGTGCCAGCAGTTACTCGGGGGCGGCTAATGAAAAACTGTTTTTT.

The chain has TRBV5-1 and TRBJ2-5, with 11 bases aligning to TRBD2. The germline V gene has CDR1 SGHRS and CDR2 YFSETQ. The CDR3 has 16 amino acids. The junction had 10 bases not matched to a gene; V was cut back by 4 bases and J by 5 bases. The CDR3 loop is CASSHSGGALKETQYF. The CDR3 bases are TGCGCCAGCAGCCATAGCGGGGGGGCTTTGAAGGAGACCCAGTACTTC.

The DNA for the CDR3 is TGTGCCAGCAGCTTCCGACAAGAGAAGACAACCTACGAGCAGTACTTC. Translation gives CASSFRQEKTTYEQYF. This rearrangement joins TRBV28 to TRBJ2-7; no clear D. Germline CDR1 is MDHEN and CDR2 is SYDVKM. CDR3 size: 16 residues. The V end was cut by 6 bases, the J end by 2 bases, with 20 bases between.

Of note for this clone: The same CDR3 can be traced to other DNA sequences in this sample. The CDR3 DNA sequence: TGTGCCAGCAGCGTAGGGACAGGGGGCACAGATACGCAGTATTTT. Amino acids: CASSVGTGGTDTQYF. This chain joins TRBV9 and TRBJ2-3; 9 bases line up with TRBD1. CDR1 SGDLS and CDR2 YYNGEE come from the germline V gene. The CDR3 is made up of 15 amino acids. After removal of 0 bases from V and 1 base from J, the junction contained 0 bases not matched to a gene.

The chain uses TRBV5-4 and TRBJ1-2, with 7 positions matching TRBD1. With V trimmed by 2 bases and J by 6 bases, 7 bases remained unmatched. The CDR3 loop spans 14 amino acids. Per the germline V gene, CDR1 is SGHNT and CDR2 is YYREEE (reference sequence). The CDR3 coding sequence is TGTGCCAGCAGCTTTCCACAGGGGTGGGATGGCTACACCTTC. This sequence encodes CASSFPQGWDGYTF.

This chain joins TRBV5-6 and TRBJ2-1; 7 nucleotides line up with TRBD1. This CDR3 contains 16 residues. V gave up 1 base and J gave up 4 bases; unmatched junction bases: 8. In germline, CDR1 is SGHDT, CDR2 YYEEEE. Written as DNA, the CDR3 is TGTGCCAGCAGCTTGCTAGGGGGCCACTCTTACAATGAGCAGTTCTTC. This codes for CASSLLGGHSYNEQFF.

The genes are TRBV5-1 and TRBJ2-6; TRBD1 is a possible D gene (6 bases). The length of the CDR3 is 15 residues. Trimming pared 2 bases from V and 2 bases from J, leaving 8 bases between. Germline loops: CDR1 SGHRS, CDR2 YFSETQ. The CDR3 sequence is CASSLTGTGANVLTF. The CDR3, as DNA: TGCGCCAGCAGCTTAACAGGGACTGGGGCCAACGTCCTGACTTTC.

This clone was seen more than once but under ten times. This chain joins TRBV30 and TRBJ2-1, with no clear D. V was shortened by 4 bases and J by 4 bases, with 8 bases between the two germline ends. The CDR3 sequence is 12 residues long. Germline values: CDR1 GTSNPN, CDR2 SVGIG (reference sequence). In nucleotides, the CDR3 is TGTGCCTGGAACTTAGTTTACAATGAGCAGTTCTTC. Its protein product is CAWNLVYNEQFF.

The chain joins TRBV6-6 to TRBJ1-2, with D possibly TRBD1 on 5 matching bases. This CDR3 contains 13 residues. V was shortened by 2 bases and J by 7 bases, with 11 bases between the two germline ends. The germline V gene has CDR1 MNHNY and CDR2 SVGAGI (reference sequence). CDR3 residues: CASSYTGTPGYTF. DNA for the CDR3: TGTGCCAGCAGTTACACAGGAACCCCTGGCTACACCTTC.

The genes are TRBV2 and TRBJ2-7; D is possibly TRBD1 (6 bases). The CDR3 is 16 amino acids. The V end lost 2 bases, the J end lost 2 bases, and 16 bases lay between the germline ends. The V gene's germline CDR1 is SNHLY and CDR2 FYNNEI. CDR3 residues: CASSEWVQGPTYEQYF. The CDR3 DNA reads as TGTGCCAGCAGTGAATGGGTACAGGGCCCCACCTACGAGCAGTACTTC.